Listed below are T cell receptor beta chains from one sample, sequenced in a study of blood T cell repertoires in COVID-19. Method: immunoSEQ multiplex PCR; TCRdb's copy keeps in-frame clones and lacks some. This table has some 120,000 clones, approximately 84% appearing once. The sequenced sample was peripheral blood. These receptors all stem from a woman aged 25 to 45 who had recovered from COVID-19. Both conserved end residues are part of each CDR3. A D gene is named only where the DNA matches it firmly. Part of the rows lack a size; the others show once, few, many or a class for expanded clones.

>NA|TRBJ1-2|TRBV30|NA
TGTGCCTGGATCTCCAGGGGCGCCAGCGGCTACACCTTC
CAWISRGASGYTF
>few|TRBJ2-7|TRBV28|NA
TGTGCCAGCAGATCGGGGTTCCCCTACGAGCAGTACTTC
CASRSGFPYEQYF
>NA|TRBJ2-1|TRBV3-1/TRBV3-2|NA
TGTGCCAGCAGCCAGCGGCTAGGGGCATACAATGAGCAGTTCTTC
CASSQRLGAYNEQFF
>NA|TRBJ2-5|TRBV2|TRBD1
TGTGCCAGCAACAGGGGGCAAGAGACCCAGTACTTC
CASNRGQETQYF
>NA|TRBJ1-5|TRBV19|NA
TGTGCCAGTAGTATACAGGGTTTGCAGCCCCAGCATTTT
CASSIQGLQPQHF
>NA|TRBJ2-1|TRBV9|TRBD1
TGTGCCAGCAGCGTTCACCTCCGGGACAGGGGAATCAATGAGCAGTTCTTC
CASSVHLRDRGINEQFF
>NA|TRBJ1-2|TRBV12-5|NA
TGTGCTAGTGGTTTGGCCCTAGGAAAGGGCTACACCTTC
CASGLALGKGYTF
>NA|TRBJ2-1|TRBV7-3|TRBD2
TGTGCCAGCAGCTTAGGGAACGGGAGGGTATACAATGAGCAGTTCTTC
CASSLGNGRVYNEQFF
>NA|TRBJ1-2|TRBV7-3|NA
TGTGCCAGCAGCCCCCAGGCCGCGGGATTCCTCAACTATGGCTACACCTTC
CASSPQAAGFLNYGYTF
>NA|TRBJ2-7|TRBV3-1/TRBV3-2|NA
TGTGCCAGCAGCCAAGTTCTAGCTAGGTCCTACGAGCAGTACTTC
CASSQVLARSYEQYF
>once|TRBJ1-1|TRBV19|TRBD1
TGTGCCAGTAGTCTGGGGACAGGAGGGGGAAACACTGAAGCTTTCTTT
CASSLGTGGGNTEAFF
>NA|TRBJ2-2|TRBV27|NA
TGTGCCAGCAGTTTCATAGAGGGCGGGGAGCTGTTTTTT
CASSFIEGGELFF
>NA|TRBJ2-2|TRBV6-1|TRBD1
TGTGCCAGCAGTGAAACAGGGGTTCACGGGGAGCTGTTTTTT
CASSETGVHGELFF
>NA|TRBJ1-5|TRBV2|NA
TGTGCCAGCACCGAAAATGGAGGGTCATCACAGCCCCAGCATTTT
CASTENGGSSQPQHF
>NA|TRBJ1-2|TRBV5-1|NA
TGCGCCAGCAGCTTACAGGGAGACTATGGCTACACCTTC
CASSLQGDYGYTF
>NA|TRBJ1-2|TRBV19|NA
TGTGCCAGTAGTGACGACAGGAGTGGCTATGGCTACACCTTC
CASSDDRSGYGYTF
>once|TRBJ2-6|TRBV14|TRBD2
TGTGCCAGCAGCCAAGATCGGACTAGGGCCTCTGGGGCCAACGTCCTGACTTTC
CASSQDRTRASGANVLTF
>NA|TRBJ1-2|TRBV29-1|NA
TGCAGCGTTGAAGTGGCTTCTAACTATGGCTACACCTTC
CSVEVASNYGYTF
>NA|TRBJ2-1|TRBV19|NA
TGTGCCAGTAGTATAGGCGACAATGAGCAGTTCTTC
CASSIGDNEQFF
>once|TRBJ1-1|TRBV29-1|NA
TGCAGCGTTGGGCCGGGGGGCACTGAAGCTTTCTTT
CSVGPGGTEAFF
>NA|TRBJ2-1|TRBV7-9|TRBD2
TGTGCCAGCAGCGCGGGACTAGCGGGGGGGCGTTTCTACAATGAGCAGTTCTTC
CASSAGLAGGRFYNEQFF
>NA|TRBJ1-4|TRBV9|NA
TGTGCCAGCAGCACAGGTAGTTCCACTAATGAAAAACTGTTTTTT
CASSTGSSTNEKLFF
>NA|TRBJ2-3|TRBV18|TRBD2
TGTGCCAGCTCACCCTTAGAGCGGGATTTAGATACGCAGTATTTT
CASSPLERDLDTQYF
>NA|TRBJ2-3|TRBV2|TRBD2
TGTGCCAGCAGTGGGACTAGCGGGGGGACTAGCACAGATACGCAGTATTTT
CASSGTSGGTSTDTQYF
>NA|TRBJ2-1|TRBV27|TRBD1
TGTGCCAGCAGTTTTACCGGGACAGGGTACAATGAGCAGTTCTTC
CASSFTGTGYNEQFF
>NA|TRBJ1-1|TRBV25-1|NA
TGTGCCGTGGCCATGAACACTGAAGCTTTCTTT
CAVAMNTEAFF
>NA|TRBJ2-7|TRBV7-2|TRBD2
TGTGCCAGCAACCTAGCGGGAGGGCCCTACGAGCAGTACTTC
CASNLAGGPYEQYF
>few|TRBJ2-5|TRBV6-5|TRBD1
TGTGCCAGCAGTTACTCCGGGACAGAAGAGACCCAGTACTTC
CASSYSGTEETQYF
>once|TRBJ2-3|TRBV2|TRBD1
TGTGCCAGCAGACCGGGACAGGGTACAGATACGCAGTATTTT
CASRPGQGTDTQYF
>NA|TRBJ1-2|TRBV6-1|TRBD1
TGTGCCAGCAGTGAGGATACCAGGGACAGACTCTTCTACTATGGCTACACCTTC
CASSEDTRDRLFYYGYTF
>NA|TRBJ2-7|TRBV5-1|TRBD1
TGCGCCAACAGGACAGGGGGCTCCTACGAGCAGTACTTC
CANRTGGSYEQYF
>NA|TRBJ2-7|TRBV7-7|NA
TGTGCTAGCAGCCGTTACGTAGGGAGCTCCTACGAGCAGTACTTC
CASSRYVGSSYEQYF
>NA|TRBJ2-7|TRBV7-9|NA
TGTGCCAGCAGCTCCGGAGGGGGGGAACGGAGCTACGAGCAGTACTTC
CASSSGGGERSYEQYF
>NA|TRBJ2-1|TRBV5-1|TRBD1
TGCGCCAGCAGCTTGGAAGGACAGGGTTTCAATGAGCAGTTCTTC
CASSLEGQGFNEQFF
>few|TRBJ2-5|TRBV11-2|TRBD1
TGTGCCAGCAGCCAGGTGGACAGGGGAAGGGAGACCCAGTACTTC
CASSQVDRGRETQYF
>NA|TRBJ2-1|TRBV4-1|NA
TGCGCCAGCAGCCAAGAGATGGACTTAGGCTCCTACAATGAGCAGTTCTTC
CASSQEMDLGSYNEQFF
>NA|TRBJ2-7|TRBV5-1|NA
TGCGCCAGCAGCGAAACGCTGGAGGAGCAGTACTTC
CASSETLEEQYF
>NA|TRBJ1-1|TRBV29-1|NA
TGCAGCGGCCGGACAGACACTGAAGCTTTCTTT
CSGRTDTEAFF
>NA|TRBJ2-1|TRBV19|TRBD2
TGTGCCAGTAGCGGACTAGCGGGGTACAATGAGCAGTTCTTC
CASSGLAGYNEQFF
>NA|TRBJ2-7|TRBV10-1|NA
TGCGCCAGCAGTGAAGCCGGCCGGGAGTACGAGCAGTACTTC
CASSEAGREYEQYF
>NA|TRBJ2-1|TRBV30|NA
TGTGCCTGGGGAGGGGGAGCGGTCGAGCAGTTCTTC
CAWGGGAVEQFF
>NA|TRBJ2-3|TRBV4-1|TRBD1
TGCGCCAGCAGCCGGGACAGATTCACAGATACGCAGTATTTT
CASSRDRFTDTQYF
>NA|TRBJ1-2|TRBV12-3/TRBV12-4|NA
TGTGCCAGCAGTTCACTACGTAACTATGGCTACACCTTC
CASSSLRNYGYTF
>few|TRBJ1-5|TRBV7-2|NA
TGTGCCAGCAGTCAGGACAGATCTAGCAATCAGCCCCAGCATTTT
CASSQDRSSNQPQHF
>once|TRBJ2-2|TRBV30|NA
TGTGCCTGGAACCGACAGGTTTTTGTCCCCGGGGAGCTGTTTTTT
CAWNRQVFVPGELFF
>NA|TRBJ1-2|TRBV10-3|TRBD1
TGTGCCATCAGTGAGTCACAGGGGATGGGTGGCTACACCTTC
CAISESQGMGGYTF
>NA|TRBJ1-2|TRBV4-1|NA
TGCGCCAGCAGCCAATCCCTGGAGCTACGGTATGGCTACACCTTC
CASSQSLELRYGYTF
>NA|TRBJ2-1|TRBV6-1|NA
TGTGCCAGCAGTGAAAACTATGAGCAGTTCTTC
CASSENYEQFF
>NA|TRBJ2-3|TRBV5-6|NA
TGTGCCAGCAGCCTCACGCCGGGGCGGGACACAGATACGCAGTATTTT
CASSLTPGRDTDTQYF
>NA|TRBJ1-1|TRBV15|TRBD1
TGTGCCACCAGCACTTGGGACAGGGCCGACACTGAAGCTTTCTTT
CATSTWDRADTEAFF